This record covers a single T cell receptor (beta chain). V lost 6 bases, J lost 2 bases, and 6 bases stayed unmatched. CDR1 MNHEY and CDR2 SVGAGI come from the germline V gene. The CDR3 is made up of 14 amino acids. The data were produced by immunoSEQ multiplex PCR, yet TCRdb's version contains in-frame clones alone and is incomplete. The data show 88,000 or so clones, over 75% seen once. The data stem from a study of blood T cell repertoires in COVID-19. This chain joins TRBV6-5 and TRBJ1-2, with TRBD1 matching over 7 bases. Material for sequencing was peripheral blood. The sequence derives from a man aged 55 to 70 with acute or convalescent COVID-19. CDR3 in DNA: TGTGCCAGCAGGGGACTAGGGGGCAACTATGGCTACACCTTC. Translating it yields CASRGLGGNYGYTF.